The rows below give T cell receptor beta chains drawn from one sample of a study of control samples from healthy donors and cancer patients. Data came from immunoSEQ multiplex PCR; TCRdb stores just in-frame clones and leaves some out. The table records roughly 180,000 clones, 93% of them present only once. Sequenced sample: blood. Every receptor here comes from a woman in her sixties or seventies in good health. The CDR3 runs from the conserved cysteine through the conserved F or W. Fields, in order: V gene, D gene, clone size, J gene, CDR3 protein, CDR3 DNA. The D gene is left open where the match is weak. Clone size is stated in some rows and not others, as once, few, many or a class when expanded.

TRBV9,-,few,TRBJ2-4,CASSSPKGAGEAKNIQYF,TGTGCCAGCAGCTCTCCTAAGGGGGCGGGGGAAGCCAAAAACATTCAGTACTTC
TRBV6-5,-,-,TRBJ2-6,CASSLQVSGANVLTF,TGTGCCAGCAGCCTACAAGTCTCTGGGGCCAACGTCCTGACTTTC
TRBV5-6,-,-,TRBJ1-5,CASSLGYQVEQPQHF,TGTGCCAGCAGCTTGGGATATCAAGTGGAACAGCCCCAGCATTTT
TRBV11-2,-,-,TRBJ1-2,CASTSYPDHDGFFYGYTF,TGTGCCAGCACGTCATATCCGGACCACGATGGATTTTTCTATGGCTACACCTTC
TRBV7-7,-,-,TRBJ2-5,CASSATWRGAETQYF,TGTGCTAGCAGCGCTACCTGGAGAGGGGCAGAGACCCAGTACTTC
TRBV7-8,TRBD1,-,TRBJ1-4,CASSPTIQGVSEKLFF,TGTGCCAGCAGCCCAACAATCCAGGGGGTCAGTGAAAAACTGTTTTTT
TRBV28,TRBD1,-,TRBJ1-1,CASITPGTGLTEAFF,TGTGCCAGCATCACACCCGGGACAGGGCTCACTGAAGCTTTCTTT
TRBV10-3,-,-,TRBJ1-3,CAIRDGQQSSGNTIYF,TGTGCCATCCGCGACGGCCAACAGTCTTCTGGAAACACCATATATTTT
TRBV18,-,-,TRBJ2-1,CASSPEREQFF,TGTGCCAGCTCACCGGAGCGGGAGCAGTTCTTC
TRBV30,-,-,TRBJ2-5,CAWSGSETQYF,TGTGCCTGGAGCGGTTCAGAGACCCAGTACTTC
TRBV7-9,TRBD1,-,TRBJ1-1,CAIPRDRGLDTEAFF,TGTGCCATACCCCGGGACAGGGGGTTGGACACTGAAGCTTTCTTT
TRBV12-5,-,-,TRBJ2-3,CASGWGVTQYF,TGTGCTAGTGGTTGGGGAGTCACGCAGTATTTT
TRBV7-7,TRBD1,-,TRBJ1-1,CASSTRQGEVTEAFF,TGTGCCAGCAGCACCCGACAGGGCGAGGTCACTGAAGCTTTCTTT
TRBV27,-,-,TRBJ1-6,CASSLSEGYNSPLHF,TGTGCCAGCAGTTTATCAGAGGGCTATAATTCACCCCTCCACTTT
TRBV14,TRBD2,once,TRBJ2-1,CASSQEGTWGGNEQFF,TGTGCCAGCAGCCAAGAGGGCACATGGGGAGGGAATGAGCAGTTCTTC
TRBV12-3/TRBV12-4,-,-,TRBJ2-1,CASSLSGEQFF,TGTGCCAGCAGTTTGAGCGGAGAGCAGTTCTTC
TRBV4-3,TRBD1,-,TRBJ1-1,CASSQYRGNTEAFF,TGCGCCAGCAGCCAGTACAGGGGGAACACTGAAGCTTTCTTT
TRBV3-1/TRBV3-2,-,-,TRBJ2-1,CASSQDRVTEQFF,TGTGCCAGCAGCCAAGATCGTGTGACTGAGCAGTTCTTC
TRBV3-1/TRBV3-2,-,-,TRBJ2-6,CASSPTNSGANVLTF,TGTGCCAGCAGCCCCACCAACTCTGGGGCCAACGTCCTGACTTTC
TRBV19,-,-,TRBJ1-2,CASSIATMGAGVDYGYTF,TGTGCCAGTAGTATAGCCACGATGGGGGCAGGAGTCGACTATGGCTACACCTTC
TRBV7-2,TRBD2,-,TRBJ2-1,CASSSPKRGAFNEQFF,TGTGCCAGCAGCTCCCCAAAGCGGGGGGCCTTCAATGAGCAGTTCTTC
TRBV27,-,-,TRBJ1-1,CASSPGGRITEAFF,TGTGCCAGCAGTCCTGGGGGGAGGATAACTGAAGCTTTCTTT
TRBV30,-,-,TRBJ2-6,CAFDSSGANVLTF,TGTGCCTTCGACAGCTCTGGGGCCAACGTCCTGACTTTC
TRBV11-2,-,once,TRBJ1-2,CASSLEPAETGYTF,TGTGCCAGCAGCTTGGAGCCTGCAGAGACAGGCTACACCTTC
TRBV18,TRBD1,-,TRBJ2-7,CASSPQGQRSSYEQYF,TGTGCCAGCTCACCCCAGGGACAGCGATCCTCCTACGAGCAGTACTTC
TRBV15,TRBD1,-,TRBJ1-1,CATNTGTGLMNTEAFF,TGTGCCACCAACACCGGGACAGGGCTCATGAACACTGAAGCTTTCTTT
TRBV7-9,-,few,TRBJ2-7,CASGKSYEQYF,TGTGCCAGCGGGAAGAGTTACGAGCAGTACTTC
TRBV7-2,-,-,TRBJ2-1,CASSLDYQSSYNEQFF,TGTGCCAGCAGCTTAGACTATCAAAGCTCCTACAATGAGCAGTTCTTC
TRBV11-3,-,-,TRBJ2-7,CASSSSPYEQYF,TGTGCCAGCAGCTCCTCTCCCTACGAGCAGTACTTC
TRBV7-2,-,-,TRBJ1-6,CASSLAERFGSYNSPLHF,TGTGCCAGCAGCTTAGCGGAGCGGTTCGGATCTTATAATTCACCCCTCCACTTT
TRBV6-5,-,-,TRBJ1-1,CASSLATMNTEAFF,TGTGCCAGCAGTTTAGCGACTATGAACACTGAAGCTTTCTTT
TRBV19,-,-,TRBJ2-7,CASSSTGTREQYF,TGTGCCAGTAGTTCGACCGGGACACGCGAGCAGTACTTC
TRBV12-5,-,-,TRBJ2-6,CASGQSGANVLTF,TGTGCTAGTGGACAATCTGGGGCCAACGTCCTGACTTTC
TRBV7-2,-,-,TRBJ2-5,CASSLGGGNQETQYF,TGTGCCAGCAGCTTAGGTGGGGGTAACCAAGAGACCCAGTACTTC
TRBV19,TRBD1,once,TRBJ2-2,CASSRDRWLSGELFF,TGTGCCAGTAGTCGGGACAGGTGGTTGTCCGGGGAGCTGTTTTTT